Listed below are T cell receptor beta chains from one sample, sequenced in a study of T-cell memory formation after mild COVID-19. Each CDR3 protein gets one entry after TCRdb re-called the 5' RACE reads with MiXCR. The sample holds about 90,000 distinct CDR3 sequences, around 16% seen once. The sequencing input was PBMCs or a T cell subset sorted from them (not recorded which). These receptors came from a man between 18 and 29 years old who had mild COVID-19 (a few samples of this study predate the infection). Cell type and time point are not known. The CDR3 runs from the conserved cysteine through the conserved F or W.

TRBJ2-7 TRBV9 CASSVGSQGSYEQYF
TRBJ1-2 TRBV5-1 CASSLDADYGYTF
TRBJ1-1 TRBV29-1 CSAGRGTEAFF
TRBJ1-2 TRBV12-5 CASVPGGTPGYTF
TRBJ2-1 TRBV5-5 CASRGMGAYNEQFF
TRBJ2-1 TRBV12-3/TRBV12-4 CASTLDTTYNEQFF
TRBJ2-2 TRBV7-2 CASSRTTNTGELFF
TRBJ2-7 TRBV9 CASSPTLGETREQYF
TRBJ2-3 TRBV20-1 CSAPGERGGPTDTQYF
TRBJ2-2 TRBV7-2 CASSSLPGTAGELFF
TRBJ2-1 TRBV9 CASSVNGNEQFF
TRBJ1-5 TRBV6-5 CASSSLSGDGDQPQHF
TRBJ2-2 TRBV14 CASSLGQVFPGELFF
TRBJ2-6 TRBV9 CASSGEGTGTSSGANVLTF
TRBJ2-1 TRBV2 CASSERVTSSYNEQFF
TRBJ2-5 TRBV4-3 CASSQVGLQETQYF
TRBJ2-1 TRBV10-2 CASSGTSGGAGEQFF
TRBJ2-1 TRBV29-1 CSVEGGDREDNEQFF
TRBJ1-1 TRBV27 CASSLLAQTGGTEAFF
TRBJ1-5 TRBV19 CASTYPGRPQHF
TRBJ2-1 TRBV7-9 CASSPQRGASYNEQFF
TRBJ1-1 TRBV9 CASSVLGAANTEAFF
TRBJ2-5 TRBV19 CASTPGLAGVETQYF
TRBJ1-2 TRBV25-1 CASSQGQGGGYTF
TRBJ2-3 TRBV4-3 CASSPVAGRGADTQYF
TRBJ1-5 TRBV7-2 CASSSPDRSNQPQHF
TRBJ2-3 TRBV3-1 CASSHLIAQGPDTQYF
TRBJ2-5 TRBV10-2 CAIKMGETQYF
TRBJ1-1 TRBV12-3/TRBV12-4 CASRWEGTEAFF
TRBJ1-2 TRBV27 CASSWSGARGYTF
TRBJ2-3 TRBV2 CASSEAPDTQYF
TRBJ2-3 TRBV5-1 CASSPGLTSTDTQYF
TRBJ2-7 TRBV7-3 CASSPKAGTSAFYEQYF
TRBJ2-3 TRBV28 CASSLGTGVPDTQYF
TRBJ1-5 TRBV4-3 CASSQERNNNQPQHF
TRBJ2-1 TRBV29-1 CSGDPGLAGGPHNEQFF
TRBJ1-6 TRBV9 CASSHQGANSPLHF
TRBJ2-5 TRBV5-1 CASSLETQYF
TRBJ2-3 TRBV7-2 CASSPWSGGGTDTQYF
TRBJ2-5 TRBV10-2 CASCGGPTNIGTQYF
TRBJ1-1 TRBV2 CASTQHGPDARGNTEAFF
TRBJ2-7 TRBV13 CASSLQGIPHEQYF
TRBJ2-7 TRBV3-1 CASSPHGISYEQYF
TRBJ2-3 TRBV24-1 CATSETTSGGSRTDTQYF
TRBJ2-7 TRBV5-6 CASSFLGEQYF
TRBJ2-1 TRBV5-1 CASSLFQLAGAYNEQFF
TRBJ2-7 TRBV20-1 CSAIHGVYEQYF
TRBJ1-3 TRBV4-3 CASSQGQFSGNTIYF
TRBJ2-1 TRBV5-1 CASSLPGSYNEQFF
TRBJ2-7 TRBV5-6 CASSSDRGSSSYEQYF